This T cell receptor beta chain was documented in a study of T cell responses to AZD1222 COVID-19 vaccine. Libraries were prepared by immunoSEQ multiplex PCR; TCRdb keeps only in-frame clonotypes and omits some of them. Of 120,000 to 150,000 clones listed, about 92% are singletons. This clone was counted only a few times. The study pooled second doses at about 4 or about 12 weeks. Here the sequenced sample was peripheral blood, taken 28 days after the second AZD1222 dose. The clonotype originates from an adult who received the AZD1222 COVID-19 vaccine.

CDR3 nucleotides: TGTGCCTGGAGTGTCGGGCAGGGGGCTCGTCAGCCCCAGCATTTT. This translates into CAWSVGQGARQPQHF. V gene TRBV30 combines with J gene TRBJ1-5, with TRBD1 matching over 8 bases. There are 15 residues in the CDR3. The V segment lost 0 bases and the J segment 6 bases; nucleotides outside the gene matches: 7. Germline V gives CDR1 GTSNPN, CDR2 SVGIG (reference sequence).